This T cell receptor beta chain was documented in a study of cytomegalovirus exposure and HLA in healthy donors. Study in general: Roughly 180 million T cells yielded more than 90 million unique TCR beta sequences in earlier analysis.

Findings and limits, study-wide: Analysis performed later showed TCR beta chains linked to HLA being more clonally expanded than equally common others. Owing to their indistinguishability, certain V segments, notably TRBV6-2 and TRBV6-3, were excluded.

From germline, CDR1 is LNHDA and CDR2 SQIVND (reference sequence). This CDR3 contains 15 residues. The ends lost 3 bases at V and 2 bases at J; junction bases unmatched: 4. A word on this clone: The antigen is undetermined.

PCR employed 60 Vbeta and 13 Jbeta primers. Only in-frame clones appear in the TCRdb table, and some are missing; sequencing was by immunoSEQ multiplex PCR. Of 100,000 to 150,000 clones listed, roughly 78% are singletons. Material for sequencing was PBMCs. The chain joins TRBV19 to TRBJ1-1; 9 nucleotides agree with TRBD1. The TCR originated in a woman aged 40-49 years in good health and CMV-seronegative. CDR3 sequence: CASSISGQGNTEAFF. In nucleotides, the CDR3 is TGTGCCAGTAGTATTTCGGGACAGGGTAACACTGAAGCTTTCTTT. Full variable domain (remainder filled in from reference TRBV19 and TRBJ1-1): DGGITQSPKYLFRKEGQNVTLSCEQNLNHDAMYWYRQDPGQGLRLIYYSQIVNDFQKGDIAEGYSVSREKKESFPLTVTSAQKNPTAFYLCASSISGQGNTEAFFGQGTRLTVV.